These 18 T cell receptor beta chains were sequenced from one sample in a study of blood T cell repertoires in COVID-19. TCRdb's copy holds only in-frame clones and misses some; the assay was immunoSEQ multiplex PCR. The data contain 60,000 to 80,000 clones, approximately 84% of them seen just once; the ten biggest clones take up 9.5% to 15%. Sample: peripheral blood. The receptors were gathered from a man aged 50 to 59 with COVID-19, enrolled during active disease.

The rearrangement uses TRBV9 and TRBJ1-4, with D possibly being TRBD1 (6 bases). Trimming took off 2 bases at V and 0 bases at J, with 14 bases between the two ends. CDR3 length: 17 residues. The germline gives CDR1 SGDLS, CDR2 YYNGEE. The CDR3 DNA reads TGTGCCAGCAGCGTCCGAGGGGGTCCTGCAACTAATGAAAAACTGTTTTTT. Its protein product is CASSVRGGPATNEKLFF.

The gene calls are TRBV2 and TRBJ2-6; D not certain. The germline V gene has CDR1 SNHLY and CDR2 FYNNEI. The V end was cut by 8 bases, the J end by 1 base, with 12 bases between. CDR3 size: 15 residues. The CDR3 coding sequence is TGTGCCAGCGCCCTAGGAAGTTCTGGGGCCAACGTCCTGACTTTC. It is translated as CASALGSSGANVLTF.

V and J are TRBV5-4 and TRBJ2-7, with 10 positions matching TRBD2. The CDR3 is made up of 14 amino acids. V trimming: 5 bases; J trimming: 6 bases; junction bases outside the gene matches: 8. Germline V gene lookup returns CDR1 SGHNT and CDR2 YYREEE (reference sequence). Here the CDR3 reads CASRSAGGGGEQYF. CDR3 nucleotide sequence: TGTGCCAGCAGGTCAGCGGGAGGGGGCGGCGAGCAGTACTTC.

The V and J genes are TRBV2 and TRBJ2-7; 10 positions agree with TRBD1. This CDR3 contains 14 residues. The junction had 7 bases not matched to a gene; V was cut back by 8 bases and J by 3 bases. Germline CDR1 is SNHLY and CDR2 is FYNNEI. The chain's CDR3 is CASSGTGVNYEQYF. In nucleotides, the CDR3 is TGTGCCAGCTCGGGGACAGGGGTCAACTACGAGCAGTACTTC.

This sequence joins TRBV19 and TRBJ2-5, with 7 positions matching TRBD1. CDR3 length: 13 amino acids. J gave up 5 bases and V 3 bases, and 3 bases lay outside the gene matches. The V gene's germline CDR1 is LNHDA and CDR2 SQIVND (reference sequence). CDR3: CASSMKQGETQYF. The CDR3 region has the DNA TGTGCCAGTAGTATGAAACAGGGGGAGACCCAGTACTTC.

The gene calls are TRBV2 and TRBJ1-1; 8 nucleotides match TRBD1. CDR1 and CDR2 from the germline V gene are SNHLY and FYNNEI. Trimming took 6 bases from V and 1 from J; bases not matched to a gene: 1. The CDR3 runs 13 residues. The CDR3 here is CASRGQENTEAFF. CDR3 nucleotide sequence: TGTGCCAGCAGGGGACAGGAGAACACTGAAGCTTTCTTT.

Only a few counts were recorded for this clone. The rearrangement uses TRBV6-2 or TRBV6-3 and TRBJ2-5; 7 nucleotides line up with TRBD1. Germline assignment: CDR1 MNHEY and CDR2 SVGEGT. CDR3 length: 15 amino acids. Trimming cost V 0 bases and J 4 bases; bases outside gene matches: 5. CDR3 bases: TGTGCCAGCAGTTACTCGATGGCAGGGGGAGAGACCCAGTACTTC. Translated: CASSYSMAGGETQYF.

The chain carries TRBV2 and TRBJ2-5; a possible D gene is TRBD1 (6 bases). Per the germline V gene, CDR1 is SNHLY and CDR2 is FYNNEI. The CDR3 extends over 14 amino acids. V was pared by 7 bases and J by 5 bases, with 17 bases between. This CDR3 reads CASTKFNQGETQYF. In nucleotides, the CDR3 is TGTGCCAGCACCAAATTTAATCAGGGGGAGACCCAGTACTTC. Drawing the rest from reference TRBV2 and TRBJ2-5, the complete variable domain is EPEVTQTPSHQVTQMGQEVILRCVPISNHLYFYWYRQILGQKVEFLVSFYNNEISEKSEIFDDQFSVERPDGSNFTLKIRSTKLEDSAMYFCASTKFNQGETQYFGPGTRLLVL.

The J gene is TRBJ1-6, the V gene TRBV28; a possible D gene is TRBD1 (6 bases). The ends were cut back, 4 bases at V and 0 bases at J, with 19 bases in the middle. The CDR3 runs 19 residues. Germline-derived CDR1 and CDR2 are MDHEN and SYDVKM. The CDR3 nucleotides read TGTGCCAGCAGTTCCCGGTGGACAGAACTGAGCTCCTATAATTCACCCCTCCACTTT. It is translated as CASSSRWTELSSYNSPLHF.

The chain joins TRBV6-6 to TRBJ2-2; the D gene is possibly TRBD1 (6 bases). Trimming left V 5 bases short and J 5 bases short, with 12 bases between. This CDR3 spans 14 amino acids. CDR1 and CDR2 from the germline V gene are MNHNY and SVGAGI (reference sequence). CDR3 nucleotides: TGTGCCAGCAGTATAGGGGGAGAGACCGGGGAGCTGTTTTTT. Translation: CASSIGGETGELFF.

This rearrangement joins TRBV7-3 to TRBJ2-1; TRBD2 agrees at 15 bases. This CDR3 has 15 residues. The V and J ends lost 6 bases and 10 bases, in that order; junction bases with no gene match: 7. The germline CDR1 and CDR2 sequences are SGHTA and FQGTGA. The CDR3, as DNA: TGTGCCAGCAGTCAGGCCGGGACTAGCGGGAGGGAGCAGTTCTTC. Its translation is CASSQAGTSGREQFF. The whole variable domain, remainder taken from reference TRBV7-3 and TRBJ2-1, is GAGVSQTPSNKVTEKGKYVELRCDPISGHTALYWYRQSLGQGPEFLIYFQGTGAADDSGLPNDRFFAVRPEGSVSTLKIQRTERGDSAVYLCASSQAGTSGREQFFGPGTRLTVL.

The rearrangement links TRBV30 to TRBJ1-2, with unresolved D. Trimming left V 0 bases short and J 6 bases short, with 14 bases between. Germline V CDR1 and CDR2: GTSNPN, SVGIG (reference sequence). The length of the CDR3 is 14 residues. The CDR3 DNA sequence: TGTGCCTGGAGTGTACAGTTGGCTTGGGATGGCTACACCTTC. It encodes CAWSVQLAWDGYTF.

J is TRBJ1-4 and V is TRBV4-1, with 10 bases aligning to TRBD1. Germline CDR1 is MGHRA and CDR2 is YSYEKL. The ends lost 4 bases at V and 2 bases at J; junction bases unmatched: 4. There are 16 residues in the CDR3. CDR3 protein: CASSRGQGGTNEKLFF. The CDR3 DNA reads as TGCGCCAGCAGCCGCGGACAGGGGGGGACTAATGAAAAACTGTTTTTT.

This chain uses TRBV29-1 with TRBJ2-2; possibly TRBD2 for D (5 bases). The germline V gene encodes CDR1 SQVTM and CDR2 ANQGSEA. V lost 7 bases and J 5 bases, leaving 17 bases between the germline ends. This CDR3 contains 14 residues. For the CDR3, the DNA is TGCAGCGCCGATACTAGTTTAGGGACCGGGGAGCTGTTTTTT. It encodes CSADTSLGTGELFF.

The chain links TRBV5-1 to TRBJ2-7; the match to TRBD1 covers 9 bases. CDR3 length: 13 residues. Trimming removed 4 bases from V and 3 bases from J; junction bases left unmatched: 2. The germline V gene encodes CDR1 SGHRS and CDR2 YFSETQ. The DNA of the CDR3 is TGCGCCAGCAGCGGGACAGGGAACTACGAGCAGTACTTC. Protein: CASSGTGNYEQYF.

The chain employs TRBV3-1 (or the pseudogene TRBV3-2) and TRBJ2-7, with 7 bases lining up with TRBD1. The V segment lost 5 bases and the J segment 3 bases; nucleotides outside the gene matches: 10. This CDR3 has 15 amino acids. From germline, CDR1 is LGHDT and CDR2 YNNKEL (reference sequence). Written as DNA, the CDR3 is TGTGCCAGCAGCGGCCAAAGGGGACAGTACTACGAGCAGTACTTC. It yields the protein CASSGQRGQYYEQYF.

This clone was recorded a few times. The chain uses TRBV6-1 and TRBJ2-7, with 16 bases lining up with TRBD2. In germline, CDR1 is MNHNS, CDR2 SASEGT. Losses at the gene ends were 4 bases for V and 7 bases for J; bases not matched to a gene: 10. This CDR3 region has 17 residues. The CDR3 is CASSVGTSGRAIGEQYF. CDR3 bases: TGTGCCAGCAGTGTCGGGACTAGCGGGAGGGCCATAGGGGAGCAGTACTTC.

This sequence joins TRBV18 and TRBJ2-7; 9 bases line up with TRBD2. V gave up 10 bases and J gave up 7 bases; unmatched junction bases: 11. CDR3 size: 13 residues. CDR1 and CDR2 (germline): KGHSH, LQKENI. In nucleotides, the CDR3 is TGTGCCACCAGAGAGGGACTAGCTCGTGAGCAGTACTTC. This codes for CATREGLAREQYF.